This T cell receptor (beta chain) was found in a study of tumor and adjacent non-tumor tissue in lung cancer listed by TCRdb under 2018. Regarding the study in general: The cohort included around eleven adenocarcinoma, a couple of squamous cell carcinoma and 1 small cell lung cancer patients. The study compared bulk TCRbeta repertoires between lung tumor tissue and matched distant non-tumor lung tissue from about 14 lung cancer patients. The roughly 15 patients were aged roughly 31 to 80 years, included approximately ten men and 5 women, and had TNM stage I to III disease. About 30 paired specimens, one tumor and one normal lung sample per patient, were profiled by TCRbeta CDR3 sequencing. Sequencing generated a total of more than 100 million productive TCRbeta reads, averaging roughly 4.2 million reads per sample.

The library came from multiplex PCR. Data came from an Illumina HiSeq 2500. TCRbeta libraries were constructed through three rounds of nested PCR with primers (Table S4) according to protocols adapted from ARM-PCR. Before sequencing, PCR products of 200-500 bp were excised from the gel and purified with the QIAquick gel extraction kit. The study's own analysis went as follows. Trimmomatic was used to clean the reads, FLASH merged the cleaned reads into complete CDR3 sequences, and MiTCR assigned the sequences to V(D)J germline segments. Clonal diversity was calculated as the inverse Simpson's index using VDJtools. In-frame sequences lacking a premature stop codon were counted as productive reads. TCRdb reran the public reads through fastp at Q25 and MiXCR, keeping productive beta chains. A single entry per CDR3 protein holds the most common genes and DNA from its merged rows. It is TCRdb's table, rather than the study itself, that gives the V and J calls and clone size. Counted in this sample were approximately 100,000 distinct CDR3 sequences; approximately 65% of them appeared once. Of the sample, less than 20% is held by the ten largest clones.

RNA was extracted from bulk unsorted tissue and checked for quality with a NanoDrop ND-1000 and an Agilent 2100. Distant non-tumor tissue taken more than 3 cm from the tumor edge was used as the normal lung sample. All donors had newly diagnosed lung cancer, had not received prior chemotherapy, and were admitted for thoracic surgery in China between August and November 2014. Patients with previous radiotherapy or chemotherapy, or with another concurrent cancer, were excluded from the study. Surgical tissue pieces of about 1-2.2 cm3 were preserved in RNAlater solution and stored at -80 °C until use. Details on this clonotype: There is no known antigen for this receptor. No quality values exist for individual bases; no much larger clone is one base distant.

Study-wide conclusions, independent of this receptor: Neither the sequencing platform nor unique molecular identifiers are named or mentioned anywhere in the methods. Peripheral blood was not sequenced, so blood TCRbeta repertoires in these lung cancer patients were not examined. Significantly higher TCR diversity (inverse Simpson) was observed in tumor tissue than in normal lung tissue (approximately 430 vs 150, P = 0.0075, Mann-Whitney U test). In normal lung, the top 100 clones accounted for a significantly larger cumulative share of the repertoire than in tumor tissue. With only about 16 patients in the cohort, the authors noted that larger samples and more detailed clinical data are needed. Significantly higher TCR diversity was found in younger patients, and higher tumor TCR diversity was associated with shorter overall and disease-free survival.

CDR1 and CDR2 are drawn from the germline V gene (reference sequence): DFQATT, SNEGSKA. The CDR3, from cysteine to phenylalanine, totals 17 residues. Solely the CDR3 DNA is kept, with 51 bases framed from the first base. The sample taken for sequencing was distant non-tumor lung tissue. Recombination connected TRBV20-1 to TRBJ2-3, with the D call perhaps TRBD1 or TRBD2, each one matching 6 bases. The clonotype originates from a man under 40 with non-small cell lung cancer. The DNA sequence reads TGCACTGCCCCCTACTGGGGGGCTAGCAGTCGCACAGATACGCAGTATTTT. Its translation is CTAPYWGASSRTDTQYF.